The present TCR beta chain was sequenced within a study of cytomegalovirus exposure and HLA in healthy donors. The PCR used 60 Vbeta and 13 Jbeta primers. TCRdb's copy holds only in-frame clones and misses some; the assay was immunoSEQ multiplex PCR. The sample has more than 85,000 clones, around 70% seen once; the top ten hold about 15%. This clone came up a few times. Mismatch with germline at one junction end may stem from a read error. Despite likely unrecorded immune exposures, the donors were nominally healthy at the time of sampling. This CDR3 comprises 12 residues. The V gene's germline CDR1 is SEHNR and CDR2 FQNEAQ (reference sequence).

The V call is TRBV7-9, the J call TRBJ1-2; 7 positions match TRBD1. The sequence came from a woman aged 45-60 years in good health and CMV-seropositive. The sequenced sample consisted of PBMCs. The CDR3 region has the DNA TGTTCCAGCAGCGACAGGGCGAATGGCTACACCTTC. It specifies CSSSDRANGYTF.